The 32 T cell receptor beta chains below were found in one sample sequenced in a study of CD8+ T cells in alopecia areata. Treatment reported: oral pan-JAK inhibitor, 5-10 mg twice daily. Isolated RNA was reverse transcribed into cDNA used as the sequencing template. Clones were sequenced by immunoSEQ multiplex PCR, and TCRdb holds only the in-frame ones, with some missing. The sample lists 140,000 to 150,000 clones; about 56% were seen once. The sample consisted of CD8+ T cells sorted from blood, taken at week 4, from a patient treated with tofacitinib. These receptors all come from a human donor with alopecia areata.

In this sample, this clone turned up a few times. J is TRBJ2-1 and V is TRBV19, with 8 bases that match TRBD1. This CDR3 contains 13 residues. Losses at the gene ends were 8 bases for V and 1 base for J; bases not matched to a gene: 1. Germline V lookup: CDR1 LNHDA, CDR2 SQIVND (reference sequence). CDR3 nucleotides: TGTGCCAGTGGACAGGGTTCCTACAATGAGCAGTTCTTC. This translates into CASGQGSYNEQFF.

A few counts support this clone. The CDR3 spells CAWSVRDRGNTEAFF. CDR3 DNA sequence: TGTGCCTGGAGTGTACGGGACAGGGGAAACACTGAAGCTTTCTTT. The rearrangement uses TRBV30 and TRBJ1-1, with TRBD1 matching 10 bases. Germline CDR1 reads GTSNPN; CDR2 reads SVGIG (reference sequence). The CDR3 has 15 amino acids. J lost 2 bases, V lost 0 bases, and 3 bases had no gene match.

The genes are TRBV6-6 and TRBJ2-7; the D is unclear. This CDR3 is built from 14 residues. Germline CDR1 is MNHNY and CDR2 is SVGAGI (reference sequence). The germline V and J ends were trimmed by 5 bases and 7 bases, with 18 bases remaining between them. DNA of the CDR3: TGTGCCAGCAGTAACCTCGATAGGGCCTTGGAGCAGTACTTC. This sequence encodes CASSNLDRALEQYF.

This clone occurred a few times. V usage is TRBV7-8 and J usage is TRBJ2-5, with TRBD1 matching 7 bases. J was trimmed by 4 bases and V by 4 bases; bases with no gene match: 9. The CDR3 loop spans 15 amino acids. Germline V CDR1 and CDR2: SGHVS, FQNEAQ. CDR3 DNA sequence: TGTGCCAGCAGCTCTAGAGAGGGGGCTGTAGAGACCCAGTACTTC. Translation: CASSSREGAVETQYF.

The chain links TRBV25-1 to TRBJ2-2; D might be TRBD2 (5 bases). The germline gives CDR1 MGHDK, CDR2 SYGVNS. The CDR3 runs 13 residues. Trimming removed 8 bases at V and 7 bases at J, with 14 bases between. This CDR3 reads CASGTRYSGELFF. In DNA, the CDR3 is TGTGCCAGCGGTACTAGGTACAGCGGGGAGCTGTTTTTT.

Only one count was recorded for this clone. This chain joins TRBV5-6 and TRBJ2-3, with unresolved D. This CDR3 is 12 amino acids long. Between the trimmed V and J ends, which lost 2 bases and 6 bases, there was a span of 7 bases. Germline assignment: CDR1 SGHDT and CDR2 YYEEEE. CDR3 sequence: CASSFNSDTQYF. DNA of the CDR3: TGTGCCAGCAGCTTCAACAGCGATACGCAGTATTTT.

The J gene is TRBJ1-1, the V gene TRBV7-9; D uncertain. Trimming stripped 0 bases from V and 7 bases from J, with 6 bases between. The CDR3 sequence is 12 residues long. Germline-derived CDR1 and CDR2 are SEHNR and FQNEAQ (reference sequence). CDR3 sequence reads: CASSLAGGEAFF. The CDR3 DNA sequence: TGTGCCAGCAGCTTAGCGGGCGGTGAAGCTTTCTTT. Combining the CDR3 with reference TRBV7-9 and TRBJ1-1 gives the whole variable domain DTGVSQNPRHKITKRGQNVTFRCDPISEHNRLYWYRQTLGQGPEFLTYFQNEAQLEKSRLLSDRFSAERPKGSFSTLEIQRTEQGDSAMYLCASSLAGGEAFFGQGTRLTVV.

The chain joins TRBV23-1 to TRBJ1-1; perhaps TRBD1 as D (6 bases). TRBV23-1 is annotated as an ORF whose role is uncertain. Trimming removed 1 base at V and 4 bases at J, with 13 bases between. This CDR3 has 15 residues. In DNA form, the CDR3 reads TGCGCCAGCAGTCAATTGGGCAGGGGAGTCACTGAAGCTTTCTTT. This codes for CASSQLGRGVTEAFF.

The chain links TRBV7-9 to TRBJ2-1, with 7 bases lining up with TRBD2. CDR3 length: 17 residues. Germline loops: CDR1 SEHNR, CDR2 FQNEAQ (reference sequence). V shed 4 bases, J shed 5 bases, and the junction held 14 bases outside the gene matches. CDR3 region: CASSSRLGGVSDNEQFF. The CDR3 coding sequence is TGTGCCAGCAGCTCCCGACTTGGGGGGGTAAGTGACAATGAGCAGTTCTTC. Full variable domain (outside the CDR3, taken from reference TRBV7-9 and TRBJ2-1): DTGVSQNPRHKITKRGQNVTFRCDPISEHNRLYWYRQTLGQGPEFLTYFQNEAQLEKSRLLSDRFSAERPKGSFSTLEIQRTEQGDSAMYLCASSSRLGGVSDNEQFFGPGTRLTVL.

This clone has only a few counts. This chain uses TRBV29-1 with TRBJ2-1; 10 bases match TRBD2. The V gene's germline CDR1 is SQVTM and CDR2 ANQGSEA. V lost 7 bases and J lost 4; bases outside the gene matches: 7. The CDR3 length is 14 residues. In nucleotides, the CDR3 is TGCAGCGGAATAGCGGGGGGACTATACAATGAGCAGTTCTTC. It translates to CSGIAGGLYNEQFF.

This rearrangement joins TRBV11-2 to TRBJ1-6; weak D call: TRBD1 (6 bases). V was trimmed by 3 bases and J by 0 bases, leaving 12 bases between them. Germline V gene lookup returns CDR1 SGHAT and CDR2 FQNNGV. This CDR3 has 17 amino acids. CDR3 amino acids: CASSLSGESSYNSPLHF. The CDR3 nucleotides read TGTGCCAGCAGCTTGTCAGGGGAGAGCTCCTATAATTCACCCCTCCACTTT.

CDR3 in DNA: TGTGCCTGGGCGACAGGGGTGGCCCCCCCACAGTACTTC. This translates into CAWATGVAPPQYF. V gene TRBV30 combines with J gene TRBJ2-4; TRBD1 matches at 8 bases. V dropped 5 bases and J dropped 13; count of bases not matched to a gene: 13. Germline V gives CDR1 GTSNPN, CDR2 SVGIG (reference sequence). This CDR3 comprises 13 residues.

V is TRBV27 and J is TRBJ2-7; D not certain. This CDR3 is 12 amino acids long. Germline-derived CDR1 and CDR2 are MNHEY and SMNVEV (reference sequence). The ends were cut back, 0 bases at V and 6 bases at J, with 6 bases in the middle. CDR3 DNA sequence: TGTGCCAGCAGTTTATCGAACGGCGAGCAGTACTTC. The encoded protein is CASSLSNGEQYF.

This clone came up many times. The rearrangement uses TRBV9 and TRBJ1-6, with D tentatively TRBD1 (5 bases). CDR3 length: 12 amino acids. Germline CDR1 SGDLS, CDR2 YYNGEE. Trimming took 3 bases from V and 7 from J, leaving 5 bases between them. Here the CDR3 DNA reads TGTGCCAGCAGCGCAGGGAATTCACCCCTCCACTTT. It codes for CASSAGNSPLHF. Together with reference TRBV9 and TRBJ1-6, the CDR3 gives the full variable domain: DSGVTQTPKHLITATGQRVTLRCSPRSGDLSVYWYQQSLDQGLQFLIQYYNGEERAKGNILERFSAQQFPDLHSELNLSSLELGDSALYFCASSAGNSPLHFGNGTRLTVT.

The CDR3 reads CASSLGQTGGNQPQHF. CDR3 DNA sequence: TGTGCCAGCAGCTTAGGTCAAACAGGGGGCAATCAGCCCCAGCATTTT. V is TRBV7-9 and J is TRBJ1-5; 7 positions agree with TRBD1. The CDR3 is made up of 16 amino acids. V lost 1 base and J lost 2; bases outside the gene matches: 5. Germline values: CDR1 SEHNR, CDR2 FQNEAQ (reference sequence).

The chain joins TRBV13 to TRBJ2-7; 9 bases agree with TRBD1. V shed 1 base, J shed 9 bases, and the junction held 4 bases outside the gene matches. This CDR3 region has 13 residues. Germline V gene data show CDR1 as PRHDT and CDR2 as FYEKMQ (reference sequence). In DNA, the CDR3 is TGTGCCAGCAGCTTAGTCCAGGGACAGGGGCAGTACTTC. It encodes CASSLVQGQGQYF.

This chain links TRBV5-1 with TRBJ1-1, with a tentative D call TRBD1 (5 bases). The CDR3 runs to 12 residues. V dropped 5 bases and J dropped 8 bases, with 13 bases sitting between them. Germline CDR1 is SGHRS and CDR2 is YFSETQ. The CDR3 DNA is TGCGCCAGCAGGGAGACCGGGACGGAAGCTTTCTTT. It specifies CASRETGTEAFF. Drawing the rest from reference TRBV5-1 and TRBJ1-1, the complete variable domain is KAGVTQTPRYLIKTRGQQVTLSCSPISGHRSVSWYQQTPGQGLQFLFEYFSETQRNKGNFPGRFSGRQFSNSRSEMNVSTLELGDSALYLCASRETGTEAFFGQGTRLTVV.

This rearrangement joins TRBV7-8 to TRBJ2-7; 9 nucleotides match TRBD1. Germline CDR1 reads SGHVS; CDR2 reads FQNEAQ. Losses at the gene ends were 5 bases for V and 2 bases for J; bases not matched to a gene: 7. The CDR3 is 15 residues long. The CDR3 nucleotides read TGTGCCAGCAGCCCTCCCGGACAGGGGACCTACGAGCAGTACTTC. It is translated as CASSPPGQGTYEQYF.

This clone was detected once. The J gene is TRBJ2-1, the V gene TRBV5-1; D ambiguous. The V end lost 3 bases, the J end lost 8 bases, and 15 bases lay between the germline ends. The CDR3 runs 14 residues. Germline V gives CDR1 SGHRS, CDR2 YFSETQ. CDR3 sequence reads: CASSSIGPTHEQFF. The CDR3 DNA reads as TGCGCCAGCAGCTCCATAGGACCAACCCATGAGCAGTTCTTC. The full variable domain, in which reference TRBV5-1 and TRBJ2-1 provide the parts outside the CDR3, is KAGVTQTPRYLIKTRGQQVTLSCSPISGHRSVSWYQQTPGQGLQFLFEYFSETQRNKGNFPGRFSGRQFSNSRSEMNVSTLELGDSALYLCASSSIGPTHEQFFGPGTRLTVL.

This clone was observed a few times. The genes are TRBV29-1 and TRBJ1-2; D unclear. This CDR3 comprises 12 residues. The germline CDR1 and CDR2 sequences are SQVTM and ANQGSEA. The V and J ends lost 3 bases and 3 bases respectively, with 8 bases between them. CDR3 region: CSVEGSDYGYTF. The CDR3 coding sequence is TGCAGCGTTGAGGGCAGCGACTATGGCTACACCTTC.

On this clone itself: This sample includes further DNA sequences coding for the same CDR3. The chain is built from TRBV30 and TRBJ1-1; no definite D call. The CDR3 extends over 13 amino acids. Trimming took 0 bases from V and 4 from J, leaving 9 bases between them. In germline, CDR1 is GTSNPN, CDR2 SVGIG (reference sequence). CDR3 region: CAWSVLEGTEAFF. The CDR3 bases are TGTGCCTGGAGTGTATTGGAGGGCACTGAAGCTTTCTTT.

This chain connects TRBV27 to TRBJ2-1; 7 bases agree with TRBD1. The junction had 10 bases not matched to a gene; V was cut back by 4 bases and J by 4 bases. CDR3 length equals 16 residues. Germline V gives CDR1 MNHEY, CDR2 SMNVEV (reference sequence). In nucleotides, the CDR3 is TGTGCCAGCAGTTGGTCCACAGGGGTGGAATACAATGAGCAGTTCTTC. Translated, it gives CASSWSTGVEYNEQFF.

The gene calls are TRBV30 and TRBJ1-5; D gene ambiguous. Germline V lookup: CDR1 GTSNPN, CDR2 SVGIG (reference sequence). V dropped 2 bases and J dropped 4 bases, with 12 bases sitting between them. CDR3 length equals 14 residues. CDR3: CAWSFSATNQPQHF. The CDR3 nucleotides are TGTGCCTGGAGTTTCTCAGCCACTAATCAGCCCCAGCATTTT. Full variable domain (outside the CDR3, taken from reference TRBV30 and TRBJ1-5): SQTIHQWPATLVQPVGSPLSLECTVEGTSNPNLYWYRQAAGRGLQLLFYSVGIGQISSEVPQNLSASRPQDRQFILSSKKLLLSDSGFYLCAWSFSATNQPQHFGDGTRLSIL.

This clone was counted once. The CDR3 bases are TGCAGCGCCGCCGGGACAGGGACAAACGAGCAGTACTTC. Translated, it gives CSAAGTGTNEQYF. The chain employs TRBV29-1 and TRBJ2-7; 9 bases are a match to TRBD1. The CDR3 length is 13 residues. The V and J ends lost 7 bases and 5 bases, in that order; junction bases with no gene match: 9. Germline V gene lookup returns CDR1 SQVTM and CDR2 ANQGSEA.

This chain uses TRBV5-6 with TRBJ1-2; TRBD1 aligns across 7 bases. The ends lost 1 base at V and 4 bases at J; junction bases unmatched: 4. Per germline, CDR1 SGHDT and CDR2 YYEEEE. CDR3 size: 14 residues. The CDR3 sequence: CASSLMTGTYGYTF. The CDR3 DNA follows: TGTGCCAGCAGCTTGATGACAGGGACCTATGGCTACACCTTC.

In nucleotides, the CDR3 is TGTGCCAGCAGTGCCAGGGCGGCTGACACTGAAGCTTTCTTT. As protein: CASSARAADTEAFF. J is TRBJ1-1 and V is TRBV25-1; possibly TRBD1 for D (5 bases). The germline V and J ends were trimmed by 4 bases and 3 bases, with 12 bases remaining between them. CDR1 and CDR2 from the germline V gene are MGHDK and SYGVNS. The length of the CDR3 is 14 residues.

The chain has TRBV5-6 and TRBJ2-5, with 8 bases that match TRBD2. CDR3 length: 14 residues. CDR1 and CDR2 from the germline V gene are SGHDT and YYEEEE. Trimming cost V 3 bases and J 0 bases; bases outside gene matches: 1. Here the CDR3 reads CASSWGLDQETQYF. In DNA form, the CDR3 reads TGTGCCAGCAGCTGGGGACTAGACCAAGAGACCCAGTACTTC.

The V gene is TRBV18, the J gene TRBJ1-2; tentatively, D is TRBD1 (5 bases). V shed 6 bases and J shed 2 bases, with 19 bases lying between them. Germline CDR1 reads KGHSH; CDR2 reads LQKENI. The CDR3 is 16 residues long. The CDR3 reads CASSPYRRAGNYGYTF. In DNA form, the CDR3 reads TGTGCCAGCTCGCCCTACAGGAGAGCCGGAAACTATGGCTACACCTTC.

This clone was picked up a small number of times. The V and J genes are TRBV5-4 and TRBJ2-7, with 9 nucleotides matching TRBD1. The CDR3 is 13 residues long. V gave up 4 bases and J gave up 2 bases; unmatched junction bases: 1. The germline gives CDR1 SGHNT, CDR2 YYREEE (reference sequence). CDR3 sequence: CASSRDRAYEQYF. The CDR3 nucleotides are TGTGCCAGCAGCCGGGACAGGGCCTACGAGCAGTACTTC.

This clone was seen a few times. This probably arose from a read error, given a far larger clone one base away. The rearrangement links TRBV30 to TRBJ2-7; no firm D call. The CDR3 is 13 amino acids. Trimming left V 0 bases short and J 7 bases short, with 13 bases between. In germline, CDR1 is GTSNPN, CDR2 SVGIG (reference sequence). The CDR3: CAWSVVGYNEQYF. The DNA of the CDR3 is TGTGCCTGGAGTGTAGTGGGTTACAATGAGCAGTACTTC.

The gene calls are TRBV5-4 and TRBJ1-1; no clear D. V lost 0 bases and J 4 bases, leaving 4 bases between the germline ends. Per germline, CDR1 SGHNT and CDR2 YYREEE (reference sequence). The CDR3 consists of 12 residues. CDR3 nucleotides: TGTGCCAGCAGCTTGGTAGGCACTGAAGCTTTCTTT. Translated: CASSLVGTEAFF.

The V and J genes are TRBV9 and TRBJ1-1, with D unresolved. V was trimmed by 4 bases and J by 3 bases, leaving 13 bases between them. The length of the CDR3 is 14 residues. From germline, CDR1 is SGDLS and CDR2 YYNGEE. The CDR3 loop is CASSPRTEHTEAFF. The CDR3 nucleotides are TGTGCCAGCAGCCCCCGGACCGAGCACACTGAAGCTTTCTTT.